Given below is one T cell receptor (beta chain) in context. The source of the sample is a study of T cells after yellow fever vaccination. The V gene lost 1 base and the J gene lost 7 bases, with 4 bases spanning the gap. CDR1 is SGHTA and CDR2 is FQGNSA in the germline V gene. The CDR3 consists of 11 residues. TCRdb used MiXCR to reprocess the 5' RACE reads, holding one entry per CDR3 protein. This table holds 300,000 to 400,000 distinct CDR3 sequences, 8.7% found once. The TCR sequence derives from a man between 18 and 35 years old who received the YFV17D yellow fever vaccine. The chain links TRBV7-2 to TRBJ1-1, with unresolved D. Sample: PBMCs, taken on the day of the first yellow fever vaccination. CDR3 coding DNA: TGTGCCAGCAGCTTAGTTGGTGAAGCTTTCTTT. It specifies CASSLVGEAFF.